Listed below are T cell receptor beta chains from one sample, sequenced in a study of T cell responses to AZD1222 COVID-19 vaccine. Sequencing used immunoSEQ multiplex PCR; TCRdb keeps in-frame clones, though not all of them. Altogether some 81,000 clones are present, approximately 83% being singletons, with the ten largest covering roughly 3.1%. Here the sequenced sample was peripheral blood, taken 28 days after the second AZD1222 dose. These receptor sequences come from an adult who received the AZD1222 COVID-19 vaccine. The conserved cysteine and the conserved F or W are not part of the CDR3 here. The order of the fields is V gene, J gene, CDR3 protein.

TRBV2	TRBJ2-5	ASSGSGRAGETQY
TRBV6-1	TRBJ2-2	ASSETTGQGTGELF
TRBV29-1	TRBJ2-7	SVGDSGEQY
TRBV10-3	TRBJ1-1	AISEQGYTEAF
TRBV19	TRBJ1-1	ASSRDGSMNTEAF
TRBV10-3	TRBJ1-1	ATATWTAMNTEAF
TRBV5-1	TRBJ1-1	ASRPTQNTEAF
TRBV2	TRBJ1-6	ASRPPLSPLH
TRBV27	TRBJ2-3	ASSLRAGGPDTQY
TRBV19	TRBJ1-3	ASSIMTGAHSGNTIY
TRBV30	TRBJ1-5	AWSSIPAGHNQPQH
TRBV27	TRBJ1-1	ASSPLPRTLNTEAF
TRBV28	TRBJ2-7	ASSLEPRQGYEQY
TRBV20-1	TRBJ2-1	SARDYGEGF
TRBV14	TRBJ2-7	ASSQGVSGGFSYEQY
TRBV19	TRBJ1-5	ASSEQGSNQPQH
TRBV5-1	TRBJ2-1	ASSLAEESYNEQF
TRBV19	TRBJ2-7	ASRNPGLTYEQY
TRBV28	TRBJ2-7	ASSDGLASYEQY
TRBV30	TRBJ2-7	AWGNTYEQY
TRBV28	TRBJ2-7	ASSLSGGAAYEQY
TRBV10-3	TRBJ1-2	AIRESEAGCY
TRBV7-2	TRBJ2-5	ASSNRRGETQY
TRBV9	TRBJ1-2	ASSVLQGWDGYT
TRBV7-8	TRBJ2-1	ASSLDSGRVGSGEQF
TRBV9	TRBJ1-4	ASGDPVLGEKLF
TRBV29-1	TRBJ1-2	SVQPGPEYGYT
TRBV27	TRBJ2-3	ASSPSLPGFTSTDTQY
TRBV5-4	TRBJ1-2	ASSLAQYLYGYT
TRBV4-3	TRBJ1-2	ASSQDSRGVNYGYT
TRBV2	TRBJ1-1	ARKLGFFTEAF
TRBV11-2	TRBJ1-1	ASSGGGNTEAF
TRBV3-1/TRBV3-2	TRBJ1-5	ASSQDYEAGRQPQH